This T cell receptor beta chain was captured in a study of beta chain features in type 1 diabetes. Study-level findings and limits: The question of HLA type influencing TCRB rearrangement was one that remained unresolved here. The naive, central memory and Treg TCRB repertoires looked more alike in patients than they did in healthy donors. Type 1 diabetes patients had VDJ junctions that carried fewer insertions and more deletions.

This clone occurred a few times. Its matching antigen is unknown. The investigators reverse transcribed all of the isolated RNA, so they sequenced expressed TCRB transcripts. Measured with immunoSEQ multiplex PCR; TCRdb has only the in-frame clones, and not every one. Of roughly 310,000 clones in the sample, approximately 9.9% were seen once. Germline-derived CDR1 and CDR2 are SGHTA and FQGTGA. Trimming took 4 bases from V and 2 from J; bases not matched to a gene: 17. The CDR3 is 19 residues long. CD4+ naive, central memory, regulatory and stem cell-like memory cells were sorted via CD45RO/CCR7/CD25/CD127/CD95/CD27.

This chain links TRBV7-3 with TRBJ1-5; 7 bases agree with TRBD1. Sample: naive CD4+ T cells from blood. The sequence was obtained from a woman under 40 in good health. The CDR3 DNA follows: TGTGCCAGCAGCTCCTACCGGGACAGCTCCGGAGGTGGCAATCAGCCCCAGCATTTT. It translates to CASSSYRDSSGGGNQPQHF.